One T cell receptor (beta chain) is described in this entry. This sample is part of a study of blood T cell repertoires in COVID-19. Study summary: Collection of acute and convalescent COVID-19 samples took place in the United States, Italy and Spain. T cells, B-cell-depleted T cells, or PBMCs provided the cDNA or gDNA that served as material.

How the authors handled the data: Reference gene primer amplification in the assay estimated nucleated cell counts. The assay was immunoSEQ multiplex PCR, and TCRdb's table has in-frame clones only and misses some. V, J and clone size are taken as reported in that table, and D and trimming were inferred from the DNA itself. This table has 65,000 to 85,000 clones, 86% appearing once. Trimming removed 6 bases from V and 10 bases from J; junction bases left unmatched: 13. Germline lookup yields CDR1 SNHLY and CDR2 FYNNEI. The CDR3 totals 15 residues. Sequencing input: peripheral blood. The chain combines TRBV2 with TRBJ2-1; 9 bases fit TRBD1. The TCR comes from a man aged 45-65 years with active COVID-19. The CDR3 region is CASSGQGWGTGEQFF. The CDR3 bases are TGTGCCAGCAGCGGACAGGGGTGGGGGACAGGGGAGCAGTTCTTC.